The rows below give T cell receptor beta chains drawn from one sample of a study of T-cell reconstitution after alpha-beta-depleted transplantation in children. Each CDR3 protein is one row after TCRdb ran MiXCR on the PCR reads. The repertoire consists of 700,000 or so distinct CDR3 sequences, with around 12% occurring once and the leading ten covering approximately 0.8%. The sample was PBMCs, taken before TCRalphabeta/CD19-depleted stem cell transplant. All receptors derive from a girl aged 2-15 years with congenital amegakaryocytic thrombocytopenia, due to receive a stem cell transplant. Both conserved end residues are part of each CDR3. A D gene is named only where the DNA matches it firmly. Size is omitted from some rows. Given values are once, few, many or a class for expanded clones.

NA,NA,TRBV29-1,TRBJ1-5,TGCAGCGTTGGGGGGGGCGACAATCAGCCCCAGCATTTT,CSVGGGDNQPQHF
many,TRBD2,TRBV12-3/TRBV12-4,TRBJ2-7,TGTGCCAGCAGTACCTGGACTAGCGGGGACTACGAGCAGTACTTC,CASSTWTSGDYEQYF
many,NA,TRBV7-6,TRBJ2-7,TGTGCCAGCGGGGGCGGAAGGGTCGAGCAGTACTTC,CASGGGRVEQYF
many,NA,TRBV12-3/TRBV12-4,TRBJ1-4,TGTGCCAGCAGCGCTGGATTGGCTCGGGACGAAAAACTGTTTTTT,CASSAGLARDEKLFF
many,TRBD2,TRBV20-1,TRBJ2-1,TGCAGTGCTAGACCTCACTCCGGGACTAGCGGTTTGACCTACAATGAGCAGTTCTTC,CSARPHSGTSGLTYNEQFF
many,NA,TRBV28,TRBJ2-7,TGTGCCGTCGGGTCTTACGAGCAGTACTTC,CAVGSYEQYF
NA,TRBD1,TRBV15,TRBJ2-3,TGTGCCACCAGCAGAGGAAGACAGGGTCTCACAGATACGCAGTATTTT,CATSRGRQGLTDTQYF
many,NA,TRBV20-1,TRBJ2-3,TGCAGTGCCCAAAGTGGACAGCTTCCAGATACGCAGTATTTT,CSAQSGQLPDTQYF
NA,TRBD2,TRBV30,TRBJ2-1,TGTGCGTGGGGACTAGCGATCGACAATGAGCAGTTCTTC,CAWGLAIDNEQFF
many,TRBD1,TRBV20-1,TRBJ2-7,TGCAGTGCTAGGAACTCAGGGACAGGGGTCCACGAGCAGTACTTC,CSARNSGTGVHEQYF
NA,TRBD1,TRBV6-5,TRBJ1-2,TGTGCCAGCAGTTCACTCGGACAGGGCTGGAAGGATGGCTACACCTTC,CASSSLGQGWKDGYTF
NA,TRBD2,TRBV20-1,TRBJ2-3,TGCAGTGCCAGGACTAGCGGGAGGCGTGGGTTTGCAGATACGCAGTATTTT,CSARTSGRRGFADTQYF
few,NA,TRBV20-1,TRBJ2-1,TGCAGTGCTAGAGACCCTTCTCAAGGGCGATACAATGAGCAGTTCTTC,CSARDPSQGRYNEQFF
many,NA,TRBV7-9,TRBJ2-4,TGTGCCAGCAGCACCCGGACTGAGCGGCGTGTCATTCAGTACTTC,CASSTRTERRVIQYF
NA,TRBD2,TRBV7-6,TRBJ2-1,TGTGCCAGCAGGCGACAAGCGGGAGCGAATTACAATGAGCAGTTCTTC,CASRRQAGANYNEQFF
few,TRBD2,TRBV29-1,TRBJ2-7,TGCAGCGCTCACCTAGCGGGGGCCTACGAGCAGTACTTC,CSAHLAGAYEQYF
many,NA,TRBV5-6,TRBJ1-3,TGTGCCAGCAGCACGGGCGGGCAGGCTGGAAACACCATATATTTT,CASSTGGQAGNTIYF
NA,NA,TRBV6-1,TRBJ2-2,TGTGCCAGCAGTGAAGGTGACACCGGGGAGCTGTTTTTT,CASSEGDTGELFF
few,TRBD2,TRBV11-2,TRBJ2-7,TGTGCCAGCAGCTTTATAGCGGGGCCTGGCGAGCAGTACTTC,CASSFIAGPGEQYF
many,NA,TRBV9,TRBJ1-2,TGTGCCAGCAGCGTAGTTGGGTCTGGCTACACCTTC,CASSVVGSGYTF
many,TRBD1,TRBV20-1,TRBJ2-1,TGCAGTGCGCCACGGACAGGGGGCCTCGAGGAGCAGTTCTTC,CSAPRTGGLEEQFF
many,NA,TRBV7-2,TRBJ2-1,TGTGCCAGCAGCTTAGTAGCGGACAATGAGCAGTTCTTC,CASSLVADNEQFF
NA,TRBD2,TRBV23-1,TRBJ2-3,TGCGCCAGCAGTCAATACCAGCGGGAATCTACAGATACGCAGTATTTT,CASSQYQRESTDTQYF
many,NA,TRBV10-3,TRBJ2-7,TGTGCCACGGGACCGAACTACGAGCAGTACTTC,CATGPNYEQYF
many,TRBD1,TRBV5-1,TRBJ2-1,TGCGCCAGCAGCTCGGGACAGGCCCACAATGAGCAGTTCTTC,CASSSGQAHNEQFF
NA,NA,TRBV9,TRBJ2-3,TGTGCCAGCAGCGCCTACGGGGGTCGTACTCGCCCAGATACGCAGTATTTT,CASSAYGGRTRPDTQYF
many,NA,TRBV20-1,TRBJ2-7,TGCAGTGCTAGAAATCCGGACGAGCAGTACTTC,CSARNPDEQYF
many,NA,TRBV4-2,TRBJ2-2,TGTGCCAGCAGCCAAGCGTACGGGAGCATAAACACCGGGGAGCTGTTTTTT,CASSQAYGSINTGELFF
NA,NA,TRBV6-5,TRBJ2-6,TGTGCCAGCAGTTACGTGGGCTTCGGGGCCAACGTCCTGACTTTC,CASSYVGFGANVLTF
many,NA,TRBV28,TRBJ2-5,TGTGCCAGCAGCCAGACAGTTCACGAGACCCAGTACTTC,CASSQTVHETQYF
few,NA,TRBV18,TRBJ1-4,TGTGCCAGCTCACCAGTGGGAACTAATGAAAAACTGTTTTTT,CASSPVGTNEKLFF
many,NA,TRBV5-1,TRBJ1-1,TGCGCCAGCAGCTTGGCATCGAACACTGAAGCTTTCTTT,CASSLASNTEAFF
many,TRBD1,TRBV25-1,TRBJ2-3,TGTGCCAGCACGTTAACAGGGGGTGGAACAGATACGCAGTATTTT,CASTLTGGGTDTQYF
many,NA,TRBV20-1,TRBJ2-7,TGCAGTGCTACCTCCGGGACCCTCAAGTCCTACGAGCAGTACTTC,CSATSGTLKSYEQYF
many,TRBD1,TRBV7-6,TRBJ2-7,TGTGCCAGCAGCCGGGGACAGGGGTTCGCCTACGAGCAGTACTTC,CASSRGQGFAYEQYF
few,TRBD1,TRBV20-1,TRBJ1-1,TGCAGTGCGAAGACAGGGGCAATGAACACTGAAGCTTTCTTT,CSAKTGAMNTEAFF
few,TRBD2,TRBV3-1,TRBJ2-2,TGTGCCAGCGGGGGACTAGCCGGGGAGCTGTTTTTT,CASGGLAGELFF
many,NA,TRBV28,TRBJ2-7,TGTGCTACGGAGCCCTCCTTAGGCGGTACCTACGAGCAGTACTTC,CATEPSLGGTYEQYF
many,NA,TRBV28,TRBJ2-3,TGTGCCAGCAGCGCCCTAGGAGCTAGCACAGATACGCAGTATTTT,CASSALGASTDTQYF
NA,TRBD1,TRBV5-5,TRBJ2-3,TGTGCCAGCAGCCAATCGACAGGGAACACAGATACGCAGTATTTT,CASSQSTGNTDTQYF
few,NA,TRBV7-6,TRBJ1-6,TGTGCCAGCAGCTTAGTAGATCAATCACAAACAGCGTCCTATAATTCACCCCTCCACTTT,CASSLVDQSQTASYNSPLHF
NA,TRBD2,TRBV14,TRBJ2-3,TGTGCCAGCAGCTATAGCGGGAGTCTAGATACGCAGTATTTT,CASSYSGSLDTQYF
few,NA,TRBV18,TRBJ2-5,TGTGCCAGCTCACCAATTAGCGGATTAAACCAAGAGACCCAGTACTTC,CASSPISGLNQETQYF
many,TRBD2,TRBV9,TRBJ2-3,TGTGCCAGCAGCTGGACTAGCGGGAGTGTGGAGACAGATACGCAGTATTTT,CASSWTSGSVETDTQYF
NA,NA,TRBV29-1,TRBJ2-2,TGCAGCGTTGTTGTTGAGAACACCGGGGAGCTGTTTTTT,CSVVVENTGELFF